This TCR beta chain was obtained from a study of response to subunit inactivated influenza vaccine. This clonotype showed up just a few times. MiXCR, run by TCRdb on the RT-PCR reads, gives a single entry per CDR3 protein. The sample records 500,000 to 700,000 distinct CDR3 sequences, around 25% being singletons. The germline V gene has CDR1 SNHLY and CDR2 FYNNEI. Trimming took 6 bases from V and 0 from J, leaving 9 bases between them. The CDR3 totals 13 residues. These records were also assigned to another study, of T cells expressing NK-cell markers. Per that study: 5'RACE template switching built TCR beta cDNA with unique molecular identifiers. The TCR beta repertoires were obtained from sorted CD3+CD56+NKG2C+, CD3+CD56+NKG2C- and CD3+CD56-NKG2C+ T cells. In six donors, dominant NKG2C+ clonotypes were about 1.0-8% of CD8+ T cells. Leadership of the CD3+CD56-NKG2C+ fraction also belonged to these clonotypes in several donors.

The chain joins TRBV2 to TRBJ2-7, with D possibly being TRBD2 (5 bases). Source: CD4+ T cells sorted from PBMCs, taken 12 days after vaccination. The clonotype originates from a man aged 50 to 59 who received an inactivated influenza vaccine. CDR3 nucleotides: TGTGCCAGCAGGCGGGCCCTCTCCTACGAGCAGTACTTC. Its translation: CASRRALSYEQYF.